The 11 T cell receptor beta chains below come from one sample, sequenced in a study of shared clonotypes between healthy human individuals (dated by TCRdb to the early 2020s). Libraries came from the immunoSEQ multiplex PCR assay. Not all clones reach the TCRdb copy of this immuneACCESS table, which keeps in-frame sequences only. Checked studies attribute under half of the gap to unresolved V genes and leave the rest unexplained. Present in this sample are 2 million to 2.5 million clones, 90% to 95% of which were seen just once. The ten largest account for around 0.13% of the sample. The sequenced sample was naive CD4+ T cells sorted from blood. According to the study, the label for this sample's cell subset or site signals: CD45RA+ positively selected. Receptor source: a man in his late teens or twenties in good health.

J is TRBJ2-7 and V is TRBV5-1, with 9 bases matching TRBD2. J gave up 6 bases and V 3 bases, and 19 bases lay outside the gene matches. There are 18 residues in the CDR3. The V gene's germline CDR1 is SGHRS and CDR2 YFSETQ. Here the CDR3 DNA reads TGCGCCAGCAGCTCCCTCGGGGGCGGGAGGGGTTCGTCGTTCGAGCAGTACTTC. Translation: CASSSLGGGRGSSFEQYF.

The chain joins TRBV6-4 to TRBJ1-5, with TRBD1 matching over 8 bases. This CDR3 comprises 13 residues. Germline trimming cut 6 bases from V and 6 bases from J; bases unmatched to any gene: 4. The V gene's germline CDR1 is MRHNA and CDR2 SNTAGT. The CDR3 is CASSPDRGQPQHF. The CDR3, as DNA: TGTGCCAGCAGCCCCGACAGGGGTCAGCCCCAGCATTTT.

V usage is TRBV11-2 and J usage is TRBJ2-7; possibly TRBD2 for D (6 bases). The germline V gene encodes CDR1 SGHAT and CDR2 FQNNGV. V was trimmed by 5 bases and J by 4 bases, leaving 9 bases between them. This CDR3 comprises 12 residues. CDR3 nucleotides: TGTGCCAGCAGCGGGGACTTGTACGAGCAGTACTTC. Protein sequence: CASSGDLYEQYF.

The chain employs TRBV1 and TRBJ1-1. TRBV1 is noted as a pseudogene. The CDR3 contains 14 residues. CDR3 amino acids: CTSSQDMGVPEAFF. CDR3 nucleotide sequence: TGCACCAGCAGCCAAGATATGGGGGTGCCTGAAGCTTTCTTT.

The V call is TRBV30, the J call TRBJ1-2; D remains ambiguous. From germline, CDR1 is GTSNPN and CDR2 SVGIG (reference sequence). The CDR3 consists of 16 residues. The V end was cut by 0 bases, the J end by 0 bases, with 14 bases between. CDR3 sequence (DNA): TGTGCCTGGAGTGTAATGGCGACCGCCGCTAACTATGGCTACACCTTC. Its translation is CAWSVMATAANYGYTF.

The genes are TRBV13 and TRBJ2-3; possibly TRBD2 for D (5 bases). Germline V lookup: CDR1 PRHDT, CDR2 FYEKMQ (reference sequence). The CDR3 is made up of 15 amino acids. V lost 3 bases, J lost 2 bases, and 12 bases lay in between. The CDR3 region is CASSFSGKHTDTQYF. The CDR3 coding sequence is TGTGCCAGCAGCTTTTCGGGGAAACACACAGATACGCAGTATTTT.

The CDR3 DNA reads TGTGCCTGGAGTCTCGGTATAGCCAGGGGGACCCAGTACTTC. This gives the protein CAWSLGIARGTQYF. The chain has TRBV30 and TRBJ2-5; tentatively, D is TRBD1 (6 bases). Trimming pared 2 bases from V and 7 bases from J, leaving 17 bases between. Germline V CDR1 and CDR2: GTSNPN, SVGIG (reference sequence). This CDR3 region has 14 residues.

The chain uses TRBV6-1 and TRBJ1-2; D remains unclear. The germline V and J ends were trimmed by 2 bases and 4 bases, with 5 bases remaining between them. Germline values: CDR1 MNHNS, CDR2 SASEGT. The length of the CDR3 is 12 residues. The CDR3 is CASSENSYGYTF. CDR3 coding DNA: TGTGCCAGCAGTGAAAACAGCTATGGCTACACCTTC.

The V gene is TRBV18, the J gene TRBJ1-1; 8 bases agree with TRBD1. CDR3 length: 16 residues. Germline V CDR1 and CDR2: KGHSH, LQKENI. Trimming cost V 3 bases and J 1 base; bases outside gene matches: 7. CDR3 residues: CASSPFLDRGNTEAFF. The CDR3 nucleotides are TGTGCCAGCTCACCGTTCTTAGACAGGGGGAACACTGAAGCTTTCTTT.

The chain carries TRBV7-2 and TRBJ2-1; 10 bases are a match to TRBD2. The CDR3 sequence is 14 residues long. Trimming at V came to 10 bases and at J to 7 bases, leaving 10 bases not matched to a gene. Germline V CDR1 and CDR2: SGHTA, FQGNSA. The CDR3 region is CATVLAGEVNEQFF. The CDR3 nucleotides read TGTGCCACGGTGCTAGCGGGAGAGGTGAATGAGCAGTTCTTC.

The sample holds one count of this clone. Other DNA sequences of this sample code for an identical CDR3. The genes are TRBV7-9 and TRBJ2-1; tentatively, D is TRBD2 (5 bases). The V and J ends lost 5 bases and 1 base respectively, with 9 bases between them. CDR3 length: 14 amino acids. Per the germline V gene, CDR1 is SEHNR and CDR2 is FQNEAQ (reference sequence). Here the CDR3 reads CASSPSGSYNEQFF. DNA for the CDR3: TGTGCCAGCAGCCCTTCGGGGTCCTACAATGAGCAGTTCTTC.